Sequencing of this T cell receptor (beta chain) was carried out in a study of cytomegalovirus exposure and HLA in healthy donors. Whole-study findings and limits: Under in vitro conditions, three CMV-associated chains were confirmed as specific for CMV antigens.

Only in-frame clones appear in the TCRdb table, and some are missing; sequencing was by immunoSEQ multiplex PCR. Of under 400,000 clones in the sample, 70% to 90% were seen once. Notes on this clone: Its antigen is not known.

The J segment lost 0 bases and the V segment lost 5 bases, leaving 5 bases of the junction unmatched. Germline assignment: CDR1 SGHAT and CDR2 FQNNGV. The CDR3 consists of 15 residues. The clonotype originates from a young man in good health and CMV-seronegative. The chain is built from TRBV11-2 and TRBJ2-7; 9 positions agree with TRBD1. Sequenced sample: PBMCs. CDR3 region: CASSRRGQGSYEQYF. Written as DNA, the CDR3 is TGTGCCAGCAGCCGCCGGGGACAGGGCTCCTACGAGCAGTACTTC.